Sequencing of this T cell receptor (beta chain) was carried out in a study of blood T cells in healthy people across ages. Germline-derived CDR1 and CDR2 are LGHNA and YSLEER. The CDR3 is 16 residues long. With 0 bases removed from V and 0 bases from J, the gap between germline ends came to 11 bases. The extraction recovered at least 5.5 micrograms of total RNA per sample. Sample-barcoded 5' priming and a J-beta primer mix drove a second PCR of 7 to 11 cycles. Each single sample gave us at least 2.5 million CDR3-containing paired-end reads. TCRdb called the 5' RACE reads again in MiXCR, with one record for every CDR3 protein. The table lists around 1,000,000 distinct CDR3 sequences, roughly two fifths of them singletons.

This chain connects TRBV4-3 to TRBJ1-1; D remains unclear. The clonotype originates from a man between 18 and 35 years old in good health. The sample was blood. The CDR3 DNA is TGCGCCAGCAGCCAAGATGAAGGAAATCTGAACACTGAAGCTTTCTTT. Translation: CASSQDEGNLNTEAFF.